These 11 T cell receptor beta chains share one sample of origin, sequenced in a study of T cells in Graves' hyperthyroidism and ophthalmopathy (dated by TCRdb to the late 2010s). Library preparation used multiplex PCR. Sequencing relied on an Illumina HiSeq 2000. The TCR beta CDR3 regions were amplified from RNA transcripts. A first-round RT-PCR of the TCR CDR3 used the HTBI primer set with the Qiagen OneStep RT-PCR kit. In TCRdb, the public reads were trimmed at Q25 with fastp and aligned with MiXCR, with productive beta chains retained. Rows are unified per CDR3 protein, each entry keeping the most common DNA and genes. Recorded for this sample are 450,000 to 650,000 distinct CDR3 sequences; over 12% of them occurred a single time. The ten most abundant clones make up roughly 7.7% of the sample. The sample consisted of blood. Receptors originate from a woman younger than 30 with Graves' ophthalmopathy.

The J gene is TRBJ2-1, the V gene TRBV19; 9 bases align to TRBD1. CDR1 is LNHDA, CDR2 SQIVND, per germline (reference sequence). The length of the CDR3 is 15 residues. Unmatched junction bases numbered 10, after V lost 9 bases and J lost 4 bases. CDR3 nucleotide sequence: TGTGCCAGCTCCAGAGGGACAGGGTATTACAATGAGCAGTTCTTC. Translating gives CASSRGTGYYNEQFF.

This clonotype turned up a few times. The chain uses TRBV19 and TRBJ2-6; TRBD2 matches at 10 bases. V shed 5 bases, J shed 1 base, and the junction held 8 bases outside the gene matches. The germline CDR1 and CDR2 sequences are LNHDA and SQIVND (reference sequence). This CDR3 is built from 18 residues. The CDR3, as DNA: TGTGCCAGTAGTCCACGGACTAGCGGTGTTTCTGGGGCCAACGTCCTGACTTTC. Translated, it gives CASSPRTSGVSGANVLTF.

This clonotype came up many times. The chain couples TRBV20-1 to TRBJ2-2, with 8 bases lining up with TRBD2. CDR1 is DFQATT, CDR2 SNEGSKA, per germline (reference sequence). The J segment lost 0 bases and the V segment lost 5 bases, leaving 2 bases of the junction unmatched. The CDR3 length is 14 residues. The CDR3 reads CSAPGLANTGELFF. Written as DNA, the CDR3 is TGCAGTGCTCCGGGACTAGCGAACACCGGGGAGCTGTTTTTT.

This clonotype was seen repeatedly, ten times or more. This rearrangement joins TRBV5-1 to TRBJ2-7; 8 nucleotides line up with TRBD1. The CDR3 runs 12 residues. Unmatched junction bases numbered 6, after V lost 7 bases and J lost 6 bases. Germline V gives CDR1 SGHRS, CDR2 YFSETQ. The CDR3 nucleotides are TGCGCCAGCGCGGACAGGGACCGCGAGCAGTACTTC. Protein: CASADRDREQYF.

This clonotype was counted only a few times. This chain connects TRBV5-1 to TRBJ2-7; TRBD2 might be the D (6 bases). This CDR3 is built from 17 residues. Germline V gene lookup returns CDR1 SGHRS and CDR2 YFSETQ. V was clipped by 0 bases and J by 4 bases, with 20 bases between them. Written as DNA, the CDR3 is TGCGCCAGCAGCTTGGCCCTTCAGGCAGGGCGGGGATACGAGCAGTACTTC. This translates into CASSLALQAGRGYEQYF.

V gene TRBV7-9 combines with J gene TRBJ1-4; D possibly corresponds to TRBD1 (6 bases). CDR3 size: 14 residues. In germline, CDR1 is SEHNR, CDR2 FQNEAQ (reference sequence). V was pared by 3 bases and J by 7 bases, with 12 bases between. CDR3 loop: CASSLTGWSEKLFF. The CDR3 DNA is TGTGCCAGCAGCTTGACAGGTTGGAGTGAAAAACTGTTTTTT.

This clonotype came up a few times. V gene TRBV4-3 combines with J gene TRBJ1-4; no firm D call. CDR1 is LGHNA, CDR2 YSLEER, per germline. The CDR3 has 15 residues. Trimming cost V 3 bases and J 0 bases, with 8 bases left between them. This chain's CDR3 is CASSHPRATNEKLFF. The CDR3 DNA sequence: TGCGCCAGCAGCCACCCAAGGGCAACTAATGAAAAACTGTTTTTT.

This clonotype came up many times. The CDR3 is CSARDRVRPPDTQYF. CDR3 bases: TGCAGTGCTAGAGATCGGGTTCGTCCACCAGATACGCAGTATTTT. The chain joins TRBV20-1 to TRBJ2-3; D uncertain. The germline V gene encodes CDR1 DFQATT and CDR2 SNEGSKA (reference sequence). This CDR3 has 15 amino acids. V was trimmed by 0 bases and J by 4 bases, leaving 14 bases between them.

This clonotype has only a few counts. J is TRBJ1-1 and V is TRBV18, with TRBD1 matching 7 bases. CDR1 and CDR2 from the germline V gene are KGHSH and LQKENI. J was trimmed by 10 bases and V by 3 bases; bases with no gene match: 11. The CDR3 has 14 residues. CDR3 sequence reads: CASSPRQGGVGAFF. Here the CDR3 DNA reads TGTGCCAGCTCACCCCGACAGGGTGGGGTTGGAGCTTTCTTT.

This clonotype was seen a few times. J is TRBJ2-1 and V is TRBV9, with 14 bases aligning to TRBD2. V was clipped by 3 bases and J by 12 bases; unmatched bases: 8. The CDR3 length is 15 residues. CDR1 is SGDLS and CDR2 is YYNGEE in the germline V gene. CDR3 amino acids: CASSAGTSGSIGQFF. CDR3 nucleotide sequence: TGTGCCAGCAGCGCCGGGACTAGCGGGAGTATTGGGCAGTTCTTC. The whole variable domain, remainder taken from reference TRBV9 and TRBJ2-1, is DSGVTQTPKHLITATGQRVTLRCSPRSGDLSVYWYQQSLDQGLQFLIQYYNGEERAKGNILERFSAQQFPDLHSELNLSSLELGDSALYFCASSAGTSGSIGQFFGPGTRLTVL.

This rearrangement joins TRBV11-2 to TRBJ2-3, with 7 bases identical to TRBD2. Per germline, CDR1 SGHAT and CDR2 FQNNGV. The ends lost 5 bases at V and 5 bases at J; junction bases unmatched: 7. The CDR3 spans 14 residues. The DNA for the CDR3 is TGTGCCAGCAGCGGGGGGGGGGGGGGAGATACGCAGTATTTT. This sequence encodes CASSGGGGGDTQYF.